The entry below describes one T cell receptor beta chain. The antigen is unknown. Genomic DNA of every subset was divided equally among multiple immunoSEQ plates. Only in-frame clones appear in the TCRdb table, and some are missing; sequencing was by immunoSEQ multiplex PCR. The data show about 550,000 clones, 95% seen once. The germline V gene encodes CDR1 SQVTM and CDR2 ANQGSEA. The CDR3 totals 15 residues. V lost 3 bases, J lost 4 bases, and 11 bases stayed unmatched. This sample stems from a study of shared clonotypes between healthy human individuals. About the study: Donors consisted of two women and a few men between 18 and 49. Plates per donor: three CD4 naive, three CD4 memory, two CD8 naive, one CD8 memory.

Only CD45RO-negative cells positively selected for CCR7 counted as naive CD8 cells, so terminally differentiated effector memory CD45RA+ cells were excluded. The study's findings and limits: The genetic and exposure-history diversity represented was limited by few donors.

This chain uses TRBV29-1 with TRBJ2-7; TRBD1 aligns across 8 bases. The origin of this receptor is a woman in her 30s in good health. What was sequenced was naive CD8+ T cells sorted from blood. CDR3 in DNA: TGCAGCGTTGATTCGGGGACAGGTAAACGGTACGAGCAGTACTTC. It is translated as CSVDSGTGKRYEQYF.